This TCR beta chain was profiled in a study of T-cell reconstitution after alpha-beta-depleted transplantation in children. General study points: From surviving recipient T cells and thymic progenitors came the high day-60 TCRbeta diversity observed in some patients. Reports say that about two months after transplant, the alpha-beta T cells came out of several hundred graft clones that had expanded. A year had passed since transplant, and T-cell counts and diversity by then came mostly from newly produced T cells.

Construction of the TCRbeta library involved unique molecular identifiers. TCRdb re-called the PCR reads with MiXCR, one entry per CDR3 protein. The repertoire holds around 210,000 distinct CDR3 sequences, with approximately 6.9% as singletons. Only a few counts were recorded for this clonotype. The antigen is undetermined. Per the germline V gene, CDR1 is LGHNA and CDR2 is YSLEER. Trimming took 2 bases from V and 6 from J; bases not matched to a gene: 9. The CDR3 consists of 15 residues. The clonotype comes from a boy younger than 10 with acute lymphoblastic leukemia, due to receive a stem cell transplant. V gene TRBV4-3 combines with J gene TRBJ2-7; 8 bases fit TRBD1. This material consisted of PBMCs, taken before TCRalphabeta/CD19-depleted stem cell transplant. The CDR3 bases are TGCGCCAGCAGCCAAACAGGGGGAGTGGGAAGCGAGCAGTACTTC. It codes for CASSQTGGVGSEQYF.